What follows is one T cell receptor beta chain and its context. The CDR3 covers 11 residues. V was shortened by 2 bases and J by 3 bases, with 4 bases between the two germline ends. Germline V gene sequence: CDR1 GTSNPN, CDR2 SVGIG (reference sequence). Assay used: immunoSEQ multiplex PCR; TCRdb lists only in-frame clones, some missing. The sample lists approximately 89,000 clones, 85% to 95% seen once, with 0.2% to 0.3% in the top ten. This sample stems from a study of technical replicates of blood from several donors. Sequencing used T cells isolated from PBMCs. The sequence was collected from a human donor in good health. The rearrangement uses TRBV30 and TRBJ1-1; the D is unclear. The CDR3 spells CAWSLDTEAFF. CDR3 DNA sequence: TGTGCCTGGAGTCTAGACACTGAAGCTTTCTTT.